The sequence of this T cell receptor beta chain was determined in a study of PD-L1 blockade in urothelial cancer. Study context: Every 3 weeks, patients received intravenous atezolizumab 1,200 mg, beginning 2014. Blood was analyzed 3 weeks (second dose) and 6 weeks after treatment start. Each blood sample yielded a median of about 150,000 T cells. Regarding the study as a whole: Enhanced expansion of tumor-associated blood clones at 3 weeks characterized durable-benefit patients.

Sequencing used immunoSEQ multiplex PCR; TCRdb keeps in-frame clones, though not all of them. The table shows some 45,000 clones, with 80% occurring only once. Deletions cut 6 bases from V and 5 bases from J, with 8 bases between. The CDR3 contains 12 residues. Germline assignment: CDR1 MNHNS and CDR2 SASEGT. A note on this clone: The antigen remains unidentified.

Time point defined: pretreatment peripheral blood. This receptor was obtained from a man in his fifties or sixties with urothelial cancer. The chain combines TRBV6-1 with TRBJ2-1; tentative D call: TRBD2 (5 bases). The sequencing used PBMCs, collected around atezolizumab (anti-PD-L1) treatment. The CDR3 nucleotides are TGTGCCAGCAGGGAGGCAAACAATGAGCAGTTCTTC. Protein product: CASREANNEQFF.